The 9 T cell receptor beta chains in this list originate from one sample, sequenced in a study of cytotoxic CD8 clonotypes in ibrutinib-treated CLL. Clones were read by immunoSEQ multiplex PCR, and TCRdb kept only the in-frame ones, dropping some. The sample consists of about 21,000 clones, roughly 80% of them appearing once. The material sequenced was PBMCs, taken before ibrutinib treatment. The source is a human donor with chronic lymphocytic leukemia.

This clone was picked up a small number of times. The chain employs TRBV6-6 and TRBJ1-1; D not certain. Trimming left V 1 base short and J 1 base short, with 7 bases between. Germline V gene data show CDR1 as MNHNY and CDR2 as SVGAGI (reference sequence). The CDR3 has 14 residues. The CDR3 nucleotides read TGTGCCAGCAGTTACTTTCTTGGGAACACTGAAGCTTTCTTT. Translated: CASSYFLGNTEAFF.

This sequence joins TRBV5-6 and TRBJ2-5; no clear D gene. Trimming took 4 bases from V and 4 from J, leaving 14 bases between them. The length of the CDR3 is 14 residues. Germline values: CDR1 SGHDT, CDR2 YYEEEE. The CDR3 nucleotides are TGTGCCAGCAGCATTGGATGGGAACCAGAGACCCAGTACTTC. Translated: CASSIGWEPETQYF. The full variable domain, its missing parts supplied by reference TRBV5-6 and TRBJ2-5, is DAGVTQSPTHLIKTRGQQVTLRCSPKSGHDTVSWYQQALGQGPQFIFQYYEEEERQRGNFPDRFSGHQFPNYSSELNVNALLLGDSALYLCASSIGWEPETQYFGPGTRLLVL.

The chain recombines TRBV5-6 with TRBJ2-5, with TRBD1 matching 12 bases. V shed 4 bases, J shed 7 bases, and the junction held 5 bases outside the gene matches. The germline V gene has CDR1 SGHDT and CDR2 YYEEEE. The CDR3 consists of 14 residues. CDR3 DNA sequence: TGTGCCAGCAGCGGGGACAGGGGGCGGGGGACCCAGTACTTC. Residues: CASSGDRGRGTQYF.

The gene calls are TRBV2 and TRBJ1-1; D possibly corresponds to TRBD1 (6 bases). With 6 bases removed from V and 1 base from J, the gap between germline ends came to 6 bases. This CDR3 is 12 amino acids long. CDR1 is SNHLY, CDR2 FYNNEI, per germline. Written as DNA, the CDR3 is TGTGCCAGCAGGACAGGGAACACTGAAGCTTTCTTT. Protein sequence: CASRTGNTEAFF.

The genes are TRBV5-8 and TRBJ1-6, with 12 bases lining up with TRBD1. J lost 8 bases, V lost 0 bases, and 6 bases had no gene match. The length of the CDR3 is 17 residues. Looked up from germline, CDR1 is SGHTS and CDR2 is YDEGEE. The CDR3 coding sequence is TGTGCCAGCAGCTTGGGGGACAGGGGGCATCAGGATTCACCCCTCCACTTT. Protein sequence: CASSLGDRGHQDSPLHF. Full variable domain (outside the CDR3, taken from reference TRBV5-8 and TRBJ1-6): EAGVTQSPTHLIKTRGQQATLRCSPISGHTSVYWYQQALGLGLQFLLWYDEGEERNRGNFPPRFSGRQFPNYSSELNVNALELEDSALYLCASSLGDRGHQDSPLHFGNGTRLTVT.

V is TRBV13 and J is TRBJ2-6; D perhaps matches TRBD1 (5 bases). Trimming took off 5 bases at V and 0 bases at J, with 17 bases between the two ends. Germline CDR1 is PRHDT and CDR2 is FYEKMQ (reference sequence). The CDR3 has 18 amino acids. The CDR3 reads CASSLGPGKSSGANVLTF. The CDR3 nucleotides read TGTGCCAGCAGCCTGGGGCCAGGCAAGTCCTCTGGGGCCAACGTCCTGACTTTC.

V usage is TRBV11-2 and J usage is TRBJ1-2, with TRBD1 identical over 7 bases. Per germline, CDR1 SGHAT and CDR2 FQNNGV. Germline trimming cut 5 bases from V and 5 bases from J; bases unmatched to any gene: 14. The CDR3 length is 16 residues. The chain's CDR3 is CASSRTGQETLYGYTF. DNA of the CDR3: TGTGCCAGCAGCCGTACAGGACAGGAAACTCTGTATGGCTACACCTTC. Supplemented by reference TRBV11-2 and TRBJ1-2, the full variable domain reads EAGVAQSPRYKIIEKRQSVAFWCNPISGHATLYWYQQILGQGPKLLIQFQNNGVVDDSQLPKDRFSAERLKGVDSTLKIQPAKLEDSAVYLCASSRTGQETLYGYTFGSGTRLTVV.

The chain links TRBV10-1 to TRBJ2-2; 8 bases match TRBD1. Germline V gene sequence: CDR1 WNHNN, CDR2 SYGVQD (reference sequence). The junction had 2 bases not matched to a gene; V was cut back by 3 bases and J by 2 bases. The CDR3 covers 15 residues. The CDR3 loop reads CASSEGQGNTGELFF. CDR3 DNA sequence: TGCGCCAGCAGTGAAGGACAGGGAAACACCGGGGAGCTGTTTTTT.

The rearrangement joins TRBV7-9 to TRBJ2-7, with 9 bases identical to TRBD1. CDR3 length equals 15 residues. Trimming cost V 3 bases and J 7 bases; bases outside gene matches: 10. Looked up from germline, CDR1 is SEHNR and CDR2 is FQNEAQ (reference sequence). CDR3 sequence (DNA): TGTGCCAGCAGCTTGGTCGGGACAGGGTCGTGGGAGCAGTACTTC. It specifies CASSLVGTGSWEQYF. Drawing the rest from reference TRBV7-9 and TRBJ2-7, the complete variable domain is DTGVSQNPRHKITKRGQNVTFRCDPISEHNRLYWYRQTLGQGPEFLTYFQNEAQLEKSRLLSDRFSAERPKGSFSTLEIQRTEQGDSAMYLCASSLVGTGSWEQYFGPGTRLTVT.